A few counts support the clone carrying this T cell receptor beta chain. The target antigen is unknown. The germline CDR1 and CDR2 sequences are SGHVS and FQNEAQ. The CDR3 is 14 residues long. J lost 4 bases, V lost 5 bases, and 6 bases had no gene match. This entry is derived from a study of response to subunit inactivated influenza vaccine. Overall study findings and caveats: The authors put forward the suggestion that each seasonal influenza vaccination may bring in only a limited number of new T cells.

TCRdb ran MiXCR on the RT-PCR reads and lists one entry per CDR3 protein. The sample shows approximately 680,000 distinct CDR3 sequences, around a sixth of them seen only once. The sample here was PBMCs from blood, taken about 11 days after vaccination. The clonotype was recovered from a man in his fifties or sixties who received an inactivated influenza vaccine. The chain uses TRBV7-8 and TRBJ1-1; 8 nucleotides match TRBD1. CDR3 in amino acids: CASSTAGGGTEAFF. The CDR3 region has the DNA TGTGCCAGCAGCACCGCAGGGGGCGGCACTGAAGCTTTCTTT.